These T cell receptor beta chains were read from a single sample in a study of blood T cell repertoires in COVID-19. The repertoire was sequenced with immunoSEQ multiplex PCR; TCRdb's copy has only in-frame clones and lacks some. The table records about 91,000 clones, more than 70% of them present only once. The sample was peripheral blood. The receptors were gathered from a man between 65 and 80 years old with acute or convalescent COVID-19. Both conserved end residues are trimmed from each CDR3. Fields, in order: clone size, V gene, CDR3 protein. The size field is filled for only some rows; it gives once, few, many or a size class.

>few|TRBV9
ASSVDGRGPDEQF
>.|TRBV30
AWSMTSPQWEQF
>.|TRBV6-4
ASSDSWDRDVNEQF
>.|TRBV3-1/TRBV3-2
ASSLGTSGHEQY
>once|TRBV5-1
ARGTEKIWLENMATT
>.|TRBV4-1
ASSLRDTGNSGANVLT
>.|TRBV27
ATRTEPSTNEKLF
>.|TRBV27
ASSQYRGNTEAF
>.|TRBV28
ASSLHQANYGYT
>.|TRBV12-3/TRBV12-4
ASTPGNTEAF
>.|TRBV3-1/TRBV3-2
ASSQGLLGALNTGELF
>.|TRBV10-2
ASSFHPARRDTDTQY
>.|TRBV7-9
ASSLSGGVGSGNTIY
>.|TRBV29-1
SVDNDRGKQY
>.|TRBV27
ASSLSSGQGHEQY
>.|TRBV9
ASSAGIAKNIQY
>.|TRBV15
ATSAATGLAGTAEQY
>.|TRBV29-1
SVEDAGGEQY
>.|TRBV5-1
ASSSLLGGQRYGYT
>.|TRBV19
ASSPRLAGVEQY
>.|TRBV7-2
ASSPRGPYEQY
>.|TRBV30
AWSQQGEQY
>.|TRBV12-5
ASGLRDSVNTGELF
>.|TRBV10-3
AIRVTGTGMNNEQF
>.|TRBV18
ASSGTSGSNEQF
>few|TRBV19
ASSMGDGVYNEQF
>.|TRBV19
ASNALGREEEKLF
>.|TRBV4-2
ASSQGTGDTLVNYGYT
>.|TRBV27
ASSLGTGGFTLH
>.|TRBV4-2
ASSHEPSGAQETQY
>.|TRBV10-3
AIRTGAYEQY
>once|TRBV5-4
ASSLSQGPGNTIY
>.|TRBV21-1
ASRNGCAGGTDTQY
>.|TRBV12-5
ASGARGSLRGTQY
>medium-sized|TRBV13
ASSWRQGNSYEQY
>.|TRBV19
ASRQRQGALRSEAF
>.|TRBV5-8
ASSSTITGFAYNEQF
>.|TRBV6-4
ASSDSLSGRARGAYNEQF
>once|TRBV6-5
ASSYSRQTGREKLF
>.|TRBV29-1
SVKGGGPLYEQF